The source of this TCR beta chain is a study of CD8 T cells in Susac syndrome. This CDR3 has 13 residues. The V gene lost 8 bases and the J gene lost 2 bases, with 12 bases spanning the gap. CDR1 MNHNS and CDR2 SASEGT come from the germline V gene. The RNA input was about 0.5 to 1 ug, and it was reverse transcribed with random hexamers. TCRdb reanalysed the immunoSEQ multiplex PCR reads using MiXCR and keeps one entry per CDR3 protein. The profile covers around 130,000 distinct CDR3 sequences, with 80% appearing a single time and 0.5% to 0.65% taken by the ten largest. The CD8+ and CD4+ T cells were isolated magnetically using a negative isolation approach, whereas the TEMRA cells were enriched by FACS.

Sequenced sample: CD8+ T cells from PBMCs. The sequence came from a human donor with multiple sclerosis. The chain employs TRBV6-1 and TRBJ2-5; possibly TRBD1 for D (5 bases). The CDR3 region has the DNA TGTGCCAGCGGACACAGCCAGCAAGAGACCCAGTACTTC. It yields the protein CASGHSQQETQYF.